The 18 T cell receptor beta chains in this list originate from one sample, sequenced in a study of T cell changes during pregnancy in multiple sclerosis. Method: immunoSEQ multiplex PCR; TCRdb's copy keeps in-frame clones and lacks some. The sample consists of 35,000 or so clones, roughly 89% of them appearing once. The sequenced sample was CD4+ T cells from peripheral blood mononuclear cells, obtained after pregnancy. The receptors here all came from a female donor in good health, enrolled as a control in a pregnancy study.

This clone was seen only once. This sequence joins TRBV5-1 and TRBJ1-3; D gene uncertain. Germline CDR1 reads SGHRS; CDR2 reads YFSETQ. The CDR3 has 16 residues. Trimming stripped 2 bases from V and 4 bases from J, with 16 bases between. CDR3 region: CASSLNEAGGGNTIYF. CDR3 coding DNA: TGCGCCAGCAGCTTAAACGAGGCCGGCGGGGGAAACACCATATATTTT.

The chain links TRBV5-4 to TRBJ2-4, with 11 bases that match TRBD2. Germline V gives CDR1 SGHNT, CDR2 YYREEE (reference sequence). J lost 0 bases, V lost 4 bases, and 12 bases had no gene match. This CDR3 comprises 19 residues. This CDR3 reads CASSMGSGTSGIAKNIQYF. As DNA, the CDR3 is TGTGCCAGCAGCATGGGATCCGGGACTAGCGGCATAGCCAAAAACATTCAGTACTTC.

The chain has TRBV19 and TRBJ2-1, with 9 bases fitting TRBD2. V lost 6 bases to trimming and J lost 2 bases; unmatched junction nucleotides: 8. The CDR3 sequence is 16 residues long. CDR1 LNHDA and CDR2 SQIVND come from the germline V gene (reference sequence). CDR3 sequence reads: CASSTLAGVTYNEQFF. The CDR3 DNA reads as TGTGCCAGTAGCACATTAGCGGGAGTTACCTACAATGAGCAGTTCTTC.

This clone occurred once. The chain uses TRBV6-6 and TRBJ1-5; a weak D match, TRBD1 (5 bases). This CDR3 is 16 amino acids long. The V and J ends lost 6 bases and 0 bases respectively, with 15 bases between them. Germline V lookup: CDR1 MNHNY, CDR2 SVGAGI (reference sequence). CDR3 sequence (DNA): TGTGCCAGCAGGGGGGGGTCTTTTCTTAGCAATCAGCCCCAGCATTTT. This codes for CASRGGSFLSNQPQHF.

In its sample, this clone was seen once. J is TRBJ1-1 and V is TRBV6-5, with no clear D. The length of the CDR3 is 16 residues. CDR1 is MNHEY and CDR2 is SVGAGI in the germline V gene. Trimming stripped 2 bases from V and 0 bases from J, with 13 bases between. The CDR3 nucleotides are TGTGCCAGCAGTTACAGGTCAAACGGGATGAACACTGAAGCTTTCTTT. This translates into CASSYRSNGMNTEAFF.

The gene calls are TRBV5-4 and TRBJ2-7; D not resolved. Germline-derived CDR1 and CDR2 are SGHNT and YYREEE (reference sequence). V dropped 1 base and J dropped 2 bases, with 13 bases sitting between them. This CDR3 comprises 15 residues. The CDR3 coding sequence is TGTGCCAGCAGCTTGTATCACAGACGAACCTACGAGCAGTACTTC. It is translated as CASSLYHRRTYEQYF.

This rearrangement joins TRBV6-5 to TRBJ2-1; 7 positions agree with TRBD1. CDR3 size: 16 residues. Trimming at V came to 4 bases and at J to 7 bases, leaving 13 bases not matched to a gene. CDR1 is MNHEY and CDR2 is SVGAGI in the germline V gene. DNA for the CDR3: TGTGCCAGCAGTTCCCGAGGGGCAGGGGGTTCGAATGAGCAGTTCTTC. Translated, it gives CASSSRGAGGSNEQFF.

This clone was observed once. This rearrangement joins TRBV19 to TRBJ2-5; 7 bases are a match to TRBD1. The CDR3 totals 13 residues. The germline gives CDR1 LNHDA, CDR2 SQIVND (reference sequence). Trimming cost V 5 bases and J 5 bases; bases outside gene matches: 5. Here the CDR3 reads CASSSTGFETQYF. The CDR3 nucleotides are TGTGCCAGTAGTTCGACAGGGTTCGAGACCCAGTACTTC.

The gene calls are TRBV7-2 and TRBJ2-1; 9 positions match TRBD1. Germline V lookup: CDR1 SGHTA, CDR2 FQGNSA. The CDR3 totals 15 residues. The V segment lost 2 bases and the J segment 4 bases; nucleotides outside the gene matches: 3. The DNA of the CDR3 is TGTGCCAGCAGCTTAAGGACAGGGGCTTACAATGAGCAGTTCTTC. Translation: CASSLRTGAYNEQFF.

This clone was picked up one time. The chain employs TRBV30 and TRBJ1-5; 12 bases match TRBD1. The CDR3 runs to 17 residues. The V gene end was trimmed by 5 bases and the J gene end by 3 bases; junction bases not matched to a gene: 11. Germline CDR1 reads GTSNPN; CDR2 reads SVGIG (reference sequence). CDR3 nucleotides: TGTGCCTGGTCGTTCCGAGGGACAGGGGGCCCCAATCAGCCCCAGCATTTT. The encoded protein is CAWSFRGTGGPNQPQHF.

The rearrangement joins TRBV15 to TRBJ2-7; D call uncertain. The CDR3 totals 14 residues. Germline V gives CDR1 LNHNV, CDR2 YYDKDF (reference sequence). The ends were cut back, 0 bases at V and 0 bases at J, with 6 bases in the middle. The CDR3 here is CATSRDRSSYEQYF. CDR3 bases: TGTGCCACCAGCAGAGATAGGAGCTCCTACGAGCAGTACTTC.

V is TRBV18 and J is TRBJ1-2; 7 bases align to TRBD1. The V and J ends lost 4 bases and 2 bases, in that order; junction bases with no gene match: 1. The CDR3 contains 13 residues. Germline CDR1 KGHSH, CDR2 LQKENI. The CDR3 bases are TGTGCCAGCTCACAGACAGGGAACTATGGCTACACCTTC. Translating it yields CASSQTGNYGYTF.

The chain carries TRBV6-5 and TRBJ1-6; 9 bases line up with TRBD1. V shed 6 bases, J shed 8 bases, and the junction held 2 bases outside the gene matches. CDR1 and CDR2 (germline): MNHEY, SVGAGI. This CDR3 comprises 13 residues. This CDR3 is CASRRQGDSPLHF. For the CDR3, the DNA is TGTGCCAGCAGAAGACAGGGGGATTCACCCCTCCACTTT.

Only one count was recorded for this clone. The CDR3: CASSASAPRNEQFF. CDR3 sequence (DNA): TGCGCCAGCAGTGCTAGCGCGCCCAGGAATGAGCAGTTCTTC. The chain combines TRBV10-1 with TRBJ2-1, with D perhaps TRBD2 (6 bases). CDR1 WNHNN and CDR2 SYGVQD come from the germline V gene (reference sequence). The CDR3 contains 14 residues. V was pared by 4 bases and J by 7 bases, with 14 bases between.

The chain couples TRBV5-4 to TRBJ2-7, with a tentative D call TRBD2 (6 bases). Germline-derived CDR1 and CDR2 are SGHNT and YYREEE (reference sequence). Trimming removed 0 bases from V and 2 bases from J, with 15 bases in between. The CDR3 contains 16 residues. The CDR3 here is CASSLGDSQRPYEQYF. DNA for the CDR3: TGTGCCAGCAGCTTGGGGGACTCACAGAGGCCCTACGAGCAGTACTTC.

The rearrangement links TRBV25-1 to TRBJ2-5; 13 bases match TRBD2. J was trimmed by 14 bases and V by 2 bases; bases with no gene match: 14. In germline, CDR1 is MGHDK, CDR2 SYGVNS. The CDR3 runs to 16 residues. Here the CDR3 DNA reads TGTGCCAGCAGTGAAGCCCCGACTAGCGGGGGGCGCGAGATTTACTTC. It encodes CASSEAPTSGGREIYF. Full variable domain (missing parts from reference TRBV25-1 and TRBJ2-5): EADIYQTPRYLVIGTGKKITLECSQTMGHDKMYWYQQDPGMELHLIHYSYGVNSTEKGDLSSESTVSRIRTEHFPLTLESARPSHTSQYLCASSEAPTSGGREIYFGPGTRLLVL.

The chain couples TRBV29-1 to TRBJ1-4; 7 nucleotides agree with TRBD1. The CDR3 covers 13 residues. The junction had 7 bases not matched to a gene; V was cut back by 7 bases and J by 5 bases. CDR1 and CDR2 (germline): SQVTM, ANQGSEA. CDR3 protein: CSAGTEKNEKLFF. The CDR3 region has the DNA TGCAGCGCCGGGACAGAAAAAAATGAAAAACTGTTTTTT.

This clone showed up just once. V and J are TRBV5-1 and TRBJ2-3; tentatively, D is TRBD2 (5 bases). The CDR3 runs 17 residues. Germline V gives CDR1 SGHRS, CDR2 YFSETQ. The V gene lost 0 bases and the J gene lost 2 bases, with 16 bases spanning the gap. CDR3 protein: CASSLALFGGITDTQYF. The CDR3 DNA reads TGCGCCAGCAGCTTGGCCCTATTCGGAGGTATCACAGATACGCAGTATTTT.